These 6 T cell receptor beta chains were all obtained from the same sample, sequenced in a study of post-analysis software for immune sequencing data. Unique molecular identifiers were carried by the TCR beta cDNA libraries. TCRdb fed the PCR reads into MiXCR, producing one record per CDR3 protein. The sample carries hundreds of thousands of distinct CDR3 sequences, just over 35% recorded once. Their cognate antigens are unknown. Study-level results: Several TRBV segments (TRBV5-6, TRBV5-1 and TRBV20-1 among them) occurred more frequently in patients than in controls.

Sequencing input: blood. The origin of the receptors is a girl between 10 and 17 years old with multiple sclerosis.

DNA for the CDR3: TGTGCCATCAGTGAAGACGACGGCTACACCTTC. Encoded protein: CAISEDDGYTF. The chain joins TRBV10-3 to TRBJ1-2; no reliable D call. Germline V gene lookup returns CDR1 ENHRY and CDR2 SYGVKD. The CDR3 has 11 amino acids. V lost 3 bases, J lost 8 bases, and 7 bases lay in between.

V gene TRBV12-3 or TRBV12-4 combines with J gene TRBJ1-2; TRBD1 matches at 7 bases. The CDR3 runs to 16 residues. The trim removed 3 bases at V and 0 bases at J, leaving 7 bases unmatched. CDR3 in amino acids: CASSFIGTATNYGYTF. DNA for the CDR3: TGTGCCAGCAGTTTCATTGGGACAGCTACTAACTATGGCTACACCTTC.

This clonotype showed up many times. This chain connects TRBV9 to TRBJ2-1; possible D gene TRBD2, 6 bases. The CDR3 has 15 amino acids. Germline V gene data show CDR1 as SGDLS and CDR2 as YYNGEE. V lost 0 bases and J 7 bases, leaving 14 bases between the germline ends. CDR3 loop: CASSVDIPGENEQFF. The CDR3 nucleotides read TGTGCCAGCAGCGTAGATATCCCGGGGGAAAATGAGCAGTTCTTC.

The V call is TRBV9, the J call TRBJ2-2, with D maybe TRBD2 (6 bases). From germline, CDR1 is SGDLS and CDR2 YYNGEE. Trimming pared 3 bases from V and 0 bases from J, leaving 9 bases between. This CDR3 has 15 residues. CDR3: CASSAPSANTGELFF. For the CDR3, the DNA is TGTGCCAGCAGCGCCCCTAGCGCGAACACCGGGGAGCTGTTTTTT. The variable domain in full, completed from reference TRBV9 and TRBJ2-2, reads DSGVTQTPKHLITATGQRVTLRCSPRSGDLSVYWYQQSLDQGLQFLIQYYNGEERAKGNILERFSAQQFPDLHSELNLSSLELGDSALYFCASSAPSANTGELFFGEGSRLTVL.

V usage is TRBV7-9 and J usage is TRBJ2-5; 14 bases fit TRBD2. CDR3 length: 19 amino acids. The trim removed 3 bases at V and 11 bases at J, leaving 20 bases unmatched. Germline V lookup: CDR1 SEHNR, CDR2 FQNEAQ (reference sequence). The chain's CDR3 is CASSFPTSGGALYYNEQYF. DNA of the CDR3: TGTGCCAGCAGCTTCCCGACTAGCGGGGGGGCTCTCTATTACAATGAGCAGTACTTC.

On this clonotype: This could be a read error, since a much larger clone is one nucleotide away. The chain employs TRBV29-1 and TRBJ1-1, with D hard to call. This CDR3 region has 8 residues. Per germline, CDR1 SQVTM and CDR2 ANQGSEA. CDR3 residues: CSAREVFF. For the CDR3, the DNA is TGCAGCGCCAGAGAAGTTTTCTTT.